The clone carrying this T cell receptor (beta chain) was counted only a few times. The antigen remains undetermined. This entry comes from a study of T-cell reconstitution after alpha-beta-depleted transplantation in children. Points from the study as a whole: The main origin of T-cell counts and diversity one year after transplant was newly produced T cells.

TCRbeta library preparation incorporated unique molecular identifiers. TCRdb redid the calling of the PCR reads with MiXCR, one entry per CDR3 protein. The table shows about 1,000,000 distinct CDR3 sequences, with around 30% occurring only once. This specimen consisted of PBMCs, mostly from graft donor cells, obtained 360 days after TCRalphabeta/CD19-depleted stem cell transplant. The source of this sequence is a boy in the first two years of life who had a stem cell transplant for SCID, so the T cells may come from the graft donor.

The CDR3 is CASSGRRKNTEAFF. In DNA, the CDR3 is TGTGCCAGCAGTGGAAGGAGAAAGAACACTGAAGCTTTCTTT. This chain links TRBV2 with TRBJ1-1, with D unresolved. CDR3 length equals 14 residues. Per germline, CDR1 SNHLY and CDR2 FYNNEI. V was trimmed by 4 bases and J by 1 base, leaving 10 bases between them.